A single TCR beta chain is shown here with its context. This sample is part of a study of blood T cell repertoires in COVID-19. Data came from immunoSEQ multiplex PCR; TCRdb stores just in-frame clones and leaves some out. This table has about 220,000 clones, about 87% appearing once. Two negative PCRs, clearance, or symptom resolution had been documented for recovered Cohort 3 donors. CDR1 is SGHKS, CDR2 YYEKEE, per germline (reference sequence). The V and J ends lost 8 bases and 8 bases respectively, with 19 bases between them. The CDR3 sequence is 14 residues long. The sequenced material came from PBMCs or T cells enriched from blood (not recorded which). J is TRBJ1-4 and V is TRBV5-5; possible D gene TRBD1, 6 bases. The source is a woman between 25 and 40 years old who had recovered from COVID-19. CDR3 sequence: CASLPGAGGEKLFF. As DNA, the CDR3 is TGTGCCAGTCTTCCAGGGGCCGGTGGGGAAAAACTGTTTTTT.